This is a list of T cell receptor beta chains from one sample in a study of control samples from healthy donors and cancer patients. The protocol was immunoSEQ multiplex PCR, while the TCRdb copy is restricted to in-frame clones and leaves out a portion. This table has some 220,000 clones, roughly 94% appearing once. The material sequenced was blood. The receptors shown here come from a man aged 45 to 65 in good health. The CDR3 runs from the conserved cysteine through the conserved F or W. Each record gives: D gene, J gene, V gene, clone size, CDR3 DNA, CDR3 protein. A D gene is named only where the DNA matches it firmly. Where a row states a size, it is once, few, many or the class of an expanded clone; other rows omit it.

D: TRBD1; J: TRBJ1-2; V: TRBV13; size: -; DNA: TGTGCCAGCAGTACCAAGACAGGGCCTCCCAACTATGGCTACACCTTC; CDR3: CASSTKTGPPNYGYTF
D: -; J: TRBJ1-4; V: TRBV19; size: -; DNA: TGTGCCAGTAGTATAAAGGTACGGAGTGAAAAACTGTTTTTT; CDR3: CASSIKVRSEKLFF
D: -; J: TRBJ1-1; V: TRBV3-1/TRBV3-2; size: -; DNA: TGTGCCAGCAGCCAAGCCTCGAAGAACACTGAAGCTTTCTTT; CDR3: CASSQASKNTEAFF
D: TRBD1; J: TRBJ2-7; V: TRBV5-8; size: -; DNA: TGTGCCAGCAGCTTGGCCCCCGGACAGGGTCTGGGGGAGCAGTACTTC; CDR3: CASSLAPGQGLGEQYF
D: TRBD1; J: TRBJ2-5; V: TRBV11-3; size: -; DNA: TGTGCCAGCAGCTTAAGGGACAGAGAGACCCAGTACTTC; CDR3: CASSLRDRETQYF
D: -; J: TRBJ2-2; V: TRBV19; size: -; DNA: TGTGCCAGTAATCCCGACAGCCTGCACACCGGGGAGCTGTTTTTT; CDR3: CASNPDSLHTGELFF
D: TRBD1; J: TRBJ2-7; V: TRBV7-2; size: -; DNA: TGTGCCAGCAGCTCGGGACAGGGGGCAGGGGAGCAGTACTTC; CDR3: CASSSGQGAGEQYF
D: -; J: TRBJ2-2; V: TRBV3-1/TRBV3-2; size: -; DNA: TGTGCCAGCAGCCAAGCCCGGGGGTCAGGGGAGCTGTTTTTT; CDR3: CASSQARGSGELFF
D: -; J: TRBJ1-5; V: TRBV5-6; size: -; DNA: TGTGCCAGCAGCTTGACAGGTGGCAATCAGCCCCAGCATTTT; CDR3: CASSLTGGNQPQHF
D: -; J: TRBJ1-4; V: TRBV3-1/TRBV3-2; size: -; DNA: TGTGCCAGCAGCCTTTCGACGGGGTGGAGTGAAAAACTGTTTTTT; CDR3: CASSLSTGWSEKLFF
D: -; J: TRBJ1-6; V: TRBV18; size: -; DNA: TGTGCCAGCTCAAGGGAGATCAATTCACCCCTCCACTTT; CDR3: CASSREINSPLHF
D: -; J: TRBJ1-3; V: TRBV4-2; size: -; DNA: TGTGCCAGCAGCCGGCGACCTAAACTCACGGCAGAGATTACTGGAAACACCATATATTTT; CDR3: CASSRRPKLTAEITGNTIYF
D: -; J: TRBJ1-2; V: TRBV28; size: -; DNA: TGTGCCAGCAGGACGCGGGGGGTAGGGGGCTACACCTTC; CDR3: CASRTRGVGGYTF
D: -; J: TRBJ1-2; V: TRBV6-4; size: -; DNA: TGTGCCAGCAGTGTTAAACGTAGGCCTAGGCTCTTC; CDR3: CASSVKRRPRLF
D: -; J: TRBJ1-2; V: TRBV5-5; size: -; DNA: TGTGCCAGCAGCTTGGGAGGCGACGGAACCTATGGCTACACCTTC; CDR3: CASSLGGDGTYGYTF
D: -; J: TRBJ1-2; V: TRBV24-1; size: -; DNA: TGTGCCACCAGTGACAGTCAAAGACGGGGCTACACCTTC; CDR3: CATSDSQRRGYTF
D: -; J: TRBJ1-4; V: TRBV5-1; size: -; DNA: TGCGCCAGCAGCTTCAATGAAAAACTGTTTTTT; CDR3: CASSFNEKLFF
D: -; J: TRBJ2-7; V: TRBV6-5; size: -; DNA: TGTGCCAGCAGTTACCTCTCAGGGCCCGACTACGAGCAGTACTTC; CDR3: CASSYLSGPDYEQYF
D: -; J: TRBJ1-2; V: TRBV5-1; size: -; DNA: TGCGCCAGCAGCGGGTCAGGGGAGAATGGCTACACCTTC; CDR3: CASSGSGENGYTF
D: TRBD1; J: TRBJ1-5; V: TRBV19; size: -; DNA: TGTGCCAGTAGGAAACAGGGGGGTCAGCCCCAGCATTTT; CDR3: CASRKQGGQPQHF
D: -; J: TRBJ1-2; V: TRBV3-1/TRBV3-2; size: -; DNA: TGTGCCAGCAGCGGAGACCGTCACTATGGCTACACCTTC; CDR3: CASSGDRHYGYTF
D: -; J: TRBJ1-1; V: TRBV7-6; size: once; DNA: TGTGCCAGCAGCTTAAACAGGGCAACTGAAGCTTTCTTT; CDR3: CASSLNRATEAFF
D: TRBD1; J: TRBJ1-1; V: TRBV27; size: -; DNA: TGTGCCAGCAGTTTGGATCGGACAGGGGAGACGAACACTGAAGCTTTCTTT; CDR3: CASSLDRTGETNTEAFF
D: -; J: TRBJ2-2; V: TRBV30; size: -; DNA: TGTGCCTGGAGTGTTAAGGCCATTGGGGAGCTGTTTTTT; CDR3: CAWSVKAIGELFF
D: -; J: TRBJ2-5; V: TRBV2; size: -; DNA: TGTGCCAGCAGTGAGCGAAGACAAGAGACCCAGTACTTC; CDR3: CASSERRQETQYF
D: -; J: TRBJ1-1; V: TRBV6-5; size: -; DNA: TGTGCCAGCAGTTACTCCGGACAGCCGAACACTGAAGCTTTCTTT; CDR3: CASSYSGQPNTEAFF
D: -; J: TRBJ2-1; V: TRBV3-1/TRBV3-2; size: -; DNA: TGTGCCAGCAGCCAAGGGGGCCAGCGGAATTACAATGAGCAGTTCTTC; CDR3: CASSQGGQRNYNEQFF
D: TRBD1; J: TRBJ1-2; V: TRBV3-1/TRBV3-2; size: -; DNA: TGTGCCAGCAGCCAGCGGGACAGGGGGCTTACGGATGGCTACACCTTC; CDR3: CASSQRDRGLTDGYTF
D: -; J: TRBJ2-2; V: TRBV5-4; size: -; DNA: TGTGCCAGCAGCTCTTTAACAGTGTCAGGAGCCGGGGAGCTGTTTTTT; CDR3: CASSSLTVSGAGELFF
D: -; J: TRBJ1-2; V: TRBV6-4; size: -; DNA: TGTGCCAGCAGGGAAGAGGGGATAGGGGCTTATGGCTACACCTTC; CDR3: CASREEGIGAYGYTF
D: -; J: TRBJ1-2; V: TRBV6-6; size: -; DNA: TGTGCCAGCAGTTTCACAGGGAGCGACTATGGCTACACCTTC; CDR3: CASSFTGSDYGYTF
D: -; J: TRBJ1-4; V: TRBV27; size: -; DNA: TGTGCCAGCAGTTCGGACGGAGCAACTAATGAAAAACTGTTTTTT; CDR3: CASSSDGATNEKLFF
D: -; J: TRBJ2-7; V: TRBV3-1/TRBV3-2; size: once; DNA: TGTGCCAGCACCGAGACAGCCACCTCCTACGAGCAGTACTTC; CDR3: CASTETATSYEQYF
D: TRBD1; J: TRBJ2-7; V: TRBV12-3/TRBV12-4; size: once; DNA: TGTGCCAGCAGTTTGGGCAGGGGGTACGAGCAGTACTTC; CDR3: CASSLGRGYEQYF
D: TRBD1; J: TRBJ1-2; V: TRBV28; size: -; DNA: TGTGCCAGCAGTTCCAATCAGGGGGAGTATGGCTACACCTTC; CDR3: CASSSNQGEYGYTF
D: -; J: TRBJ2-3; V: TRBV18; size: -; DNA: TGTGCCAGCTCATTGCAACCAAGCACAGATACGCAGTATTTT; CDR3: CASSLQPSTDTQYF
D: -; J: TRBJ1-2; V: TRBV5-4; size: -; DNA: TGTGCCAGCAGCTTGGGGCAGCGGATCCCTAACTATGGCTACACCTTC; CDR3: CASSLGQRIPNYGYTF
D: TRBD1; J: TRBJ1-1; V: TRBV11-1; size: -; DNA: TGTGCCAGCATCAAAAACAGGGGACTGAACACTGAAGCTTTCTTT; CDR3: CASIKNRGLNTEAFF
D: -; J: TRBJ1-1; V: TRBV28; size: -; DNA: TGTGCCAGCATGAGACAGGACACTGAAGCTTTCTTT; CDR3: CASMRQDTEAFF
D: TRBD1; J: TRBJ1-6; V: TRBV30; size: -; DNA: TGTGCCTGGGACAGGGATTCACCCCTCCACTTT; CDR3: CAWDRDSPLHF
D: TRBD2; J: TRBJ2-3; V: TRBV6-5; size: -; DNA: TGTGCCAGCAGCGTTCTAGCGGGGGACACAGATACGCAGTATTTT; CDR3: CASSVLAGDTDTQYF
D: -; J: TRBJ2-1; V: TRBV11-3; size: -; DNA: TGTGCCAGCAGCTTGGGGGGAGGCTATGGTGAGCAGTTCTTC; CDR3: CASSLGGGYGEQFF
D: -; J: TRBJ2-3; V: TRBV9; size: -; DNA: TGTGCCAGCAGCGTAGGCCCAGGTAACACAGATACGCAGTATTTT; CDR3: CASSVGPGNTDTQYF
D: TRBD1; J: TRBJ1-4; V: TRBV4-3; size: -; DNA: TGCGCCAGCAGCCAAGATCCCCCAGGGGGCCGTGAAAAACTGTTTTTT; CDR3: CASSQDPPGGREKLFF
D: -; J: TRBJ1-5; V: TRBV7-9; size: -; DNA: TGTGCCAGCAGCTTAGTTCCGAGCAATCAGCCCCAGCATTTT; CDR3: CASSLVPSNQPQHF
D: TRBD1; J: TRBJ1-1; V: TRBV5-1; size: -; DNA: TGCGCCAGCAGCCGCGACAGGGGACTGGGTGACACTGAAGCTTTCTTT; CDR3: CASSRDRGLGDTEAFF
D: -; J: TRBJ2-5; V: TRBV3-1/TRBV3-2; size: -; DNA: TGTGCCAGCAGCCAAAGGGACCGACTCCAAGAGACCCAGTACTTC; CDR3: CASSQRDRLQETQYF
D: TRBD2; J: TRBJ2-5; V: TRBV7-9; size: -; DNA: TGTGCCAGCAGCCCGACTAGCGGGGGTTGGGGAGAGACCCAGTACTTC; CDR3: CASSPTSGGWGETQYF